Following are 24 T cell receptor beta chains from one sample sequenced in a study of cytomegalovirus exposure and HLA in healthy donors. The PCR was carried out with 60 Vbeta primers and 13 Jbeta primers. Sequencing used immunoSEQ multiplex PCR; TCRdb keeps in-frame clones, though not all of them. The sample shows more than 95,000 clones, approximately 78% of them seen only once. Sequencing was performed on PBMCs. These receptors all stem from a woman in her thirties or forties in good health and CMV-seronegative.

J is TRBJ1-1 and V is TRBV7-3, with TRBD1 matching 7 bases. After removal of 5 bases from V and 2 bases from J, the junction contained 11 bases not matched to a gene. Germline CDR1 and CDR2: SGHTA and FQGTGA. CDR3 length equals 16 residues. In DNA, the CDR3 is TGTGCCAGCAGCCCCGACAGGGTACTCGCTAACACTGAAGCTTTCTTT. It specifies CASSPDRVLANTEAFF.

The chain employs TRBV28 and TRBJ2-1, with 13 bases that match TRBD2. The CDR3 runs 17 residues. V was clipped by 5 bases and J by 7 bases; unmatched bases: 11. Germline V gene sequence: CDR1 MDHEN, CDR2 SYDVKM. In DNA form, the CDR3 reads TGTGCCAGCAGTCCCCGACTAGCGGGAGGTGGGGTGAATGAGCAGTTCTTC. It codes for CASSPRLAGGGVNEQFF.

The V and J genes are TRBV5-6 and TRBJ2-7; D is uncertain. This CDR3 contains 11 residues. V dropped 3 bases and J dropped 3 bases, with 4 bases sitting between them. Germline CDR1 SGHDT, CDR2 YYEEEE. CDR3 in DNA: TGTGCCAGCAGCTCAAACTACGAGCAGTACTTC. Protein sequence: CASSSNYEQYF.

The chain links TRBV7-6 to TRBJ2-7; maybe TRBD1 (5 bases). Germline-derived CDR1 and CDR2 are SGHVS and FNYEAQ. Between the trimmed V and J ends, which lost 1 base and 2 bases, there was a span of 21 bases. CDR3 length: 18 residues. CDR3: CASSLVGRGGGSTYEQYF. DNA of the CDR3: TGTGCCAGCAGCTTAGTAGGAAGGGGCGGCGGATCTACCTACGAGCAGTACTTC. Full variable domain (remainder filled in from reference TRBV7-6 and TRBJ2-7): GAGVSQSPRYKVTKRGQDVALRCDPISGHVSLYWYRQALGQGPEFLTYFNYEAQQDKSGLPNDRFSAERPEGSISTLTIQRTEQRDSAMYRCASSLVGRGGGSTYEQYFGPGTRLTVT.

The chain links TRBV6-5 to TRBJ2-1, with 7 bases aligning to TRBD1. Trimming removed 8 bases from V and 8 bases from J; junction bases left unmatched: 9. The CDR3 loop spans 13 amino acids. CDR1 MNHEY and CDR2 SVGAGI come from the germline V gene. CDR3 DNA sequence: TGTGCCAGCGCCGACAGGGCGGACTATGAGCAGTTCTTC. This sequence encodes CASADRADYEQFF.

This clone came up once. The rearrangement uses TRBV18 and TRBJ2-5; 8 bases line up with TRBD1. CDR3 length equals 17 residues. Germline CDR1 reads KGHSH; CDR2 reads LQKENI. V was pared by 5 bases and J by 3 bases, with 14 bases of the junction left unmatched. The CDR3, as DNA: TGTGCCAGCTCATCAAAGCCGCAGGGGGCTTTGGAAGAGACCCAGTACTTC. Translated: CASSSKPQGALEETQYF.

The V and J genes are TRBV9 and TRBJ2-1, with TRBD2 identical over 11 bases. CDR3 length: 14 residues. Trimming removed 5 bases from V and 10 bases from J; junction bases left unmatched: 8. CDR1 and CDR2 (germline): SGDLS, YYNGEE. CDR3 amino acids: CASSPGLAEQEQFF. As DNA, the CDR3 is TGTGCCAGCAGTCCGGGACTAGCGGAGCAAGAGCAGTTCTTC.

The V gene is TRBV27, the J gene TRBJ2-7, with no clear D. V was pared by 5 bases and J by 3 bases, with 17 bases between. CDR1 is MNHEY and CDR2 is SMNVEV in the germline V gene (reference sequence). The CDR3 contains 15 residues. This CDR3 reads CASSTFGGQVYEQYF. For the CDR3, the DNA is TGTGCCAGCAGTACATTTGGTGGCCAGGTCTACGAGCAGTACTTC.

The chain joins TRBV5-1 to TRBJ2-1, with D possibly being TRBD2 (5 bases). This CDR3 comprises 16 residues. V shed 2 bases and J shed 4 bases, with 16 bases lying between them. CDR1 SGHRS and CDR2 YFSETQ come from the germline V gene. CDR3 amino acids: CASSFVSSGTYNEQFF. The CDR3 nucleotides are TGCGCCAGCAGCTTCGTTTCCAGCGGAACTTACAATGAGCAGTTCTTC.

This clone came up once. The CDR3 reads CASSTQLYNEQFF. As DNA, the CDR3 is TGTGCCAGTAGTACCCAACTATACAATGAGCAGTTCTTC. The chain links TRBV19 to TRBJ2-1; D remains unclear. V was cut by 4 bases and J by 4 bases, with 8 bases left in between. In germline, CDR1 is LNHDA, CDR2 SQIVND (reference sequence). The CDR3 sequence is 13 residues long.

The chain links TRBV27 to TRBJ1-3, with 10 nucleotides matching TRBD1. The CDR3 is made up of 16 amino acids. V gave up 5 bases and J gave up 5 bases; unmatched junction bases: 9. Germline assignment: CDR1 MNHEY and CDR2 SMNVEV (reference sequence). CDR3 loop: CASSGSGTGARNTIYF. Here the CDR3 DNA reads TGTGCCAGCAGTGGATCCGGGACAGGGGCGAGAAACACCATATATTTT.

The J gene is TRBJ2-7, the V gene TRBV7-9; 10 bases agree with TRBD1. The CDR3 covers 19 residues. Germline CDR1 reads SEHNR; CDR2 reads FQNEAQ (reference sequence). V gave up 5 bases and J gave up 4 bases; unmatched junction bases: 20. The CDR3 loop reads CASSPNLGQGGSLAYEQYF. DNA for the CDR3: TGTGCCAGCAGCCCCAACCTAGGACAGGGGGGTTCTTTGGCGTACGAGCAGTACTTC.

The chain has TRBV18 and TRBJ2-3; the D gene is possibly TRBD2 (5 bases). The germline CDR1 and CDR2 sequences are KGHSH and LQKENI. There are 16 residues in the CDR3. The ends were cut back, 0 bases at V and 1 base at J, with 11 bases in the middle. The CDR3 DNA reads as TGTGCCAGCTCACCACCAAGGCTAGCCCGCACAGATACGCAGTATTTT. Translating it yields CASSPPRLARTDTQYF.

This chain's CDR3 is CAISRAGRQLEQYF. The CDR3 nucleotides read TGTGCCATCAGTAGAGCGGGGCGACAGCTCGAGCAGTACTTC. The chain has TRBV10-3 and TRBJ2-5; 7 bases are shared with TRBD2. The assigned J gene may be wrong: the sequence end matches TRBJ2-7 better. Germline-derived CDR1 and CDR2 are ENHRY and SYGVKD. The CDR3 is 14 amino acids.

V and J are TRBV11-1 and TRBJ1-1; 10 nucleotides agree with TRBD1. The CDR3 is 15 amino acids. V lost 7 bases, J lost 3 bases, and 8 bases stayed unmatched. Germline loops: CDR1 SGHAT, CDR2 FQDESV (reference sequence). CDR3 loop: CASNPGTGDYTEAFF. Written as DNA, the CDR3 is TGTGCCAGCAACCCGGGGACAGGGGATTACACTGAAGCTTTCTTT. Based on the CDR3 plus reference TRBV11-1 and TRBJ1-1, the full variable domain is EAEVAQSPRYKITEKSQAVAFWCDPISGHATLYWYRQILGQGPELLVQFQDESVVDDSQLPKDRFSAERLKGVDSTLKIQPAELGDSAMYLCASNPGTGDYTEAFFGQGTRLTVV.

The sample holds a few counts of this clone. CDR3 in amino acids: CASKSSSTGPDTQYF. The CDR3 nucleotides are TGTGCCAGCAAAAGCAGTTCGACAGGGCCAGATACGCAGTATTTT. The chain combines TRBV2 with TRBJ2-3; 7 bases match TRBD1. Germline CDR1 SNHLY, CDR2 FYNNEI. CDR3 length: 15 amino acids. The J segment lost 4 bases and the V segment lost 7 bases, leaving 11 bases of the junction unmatched.

This clone came up a few times. This chain joins TRBV2 and TRBJ1-1; 10 nucleotides align to TRBD1. Germline V gene sequence: CDR1 SNHLY, CDR2 FYNNEI. The CDR3 is made up of 18 amino acids. V shed 4 bases and J 6 bases; nucleotides not matched to a gene: 17. The CDR3, as DNA: TGTGCCAGCAGTGGCCCCCGAGGACAGGGGGGATGGACACCTGAAGCTTTCTTT. It translates to CASSGPRGQGGWTPEAFF.

This clone was seen a single time. The rearrangement joins TRBV7-9 to TRBJ1-1; 8 bases align to TRBD1. Germline V gives CDR1 SEHNR, CDR2 FQNEAQ (reference sequence). The CDR3 totals 13 residues. V was pared by 7 bases and J by 2 bases, with 3 bases of the junction left unmatched. The CDR3 loop is CASKGTGNTEAFF. DNA of the CDR3: TGTGCCAGCAAGGGGACAGGCAACACTGAAGCTTTCTTT.

V gene TRBV30 combines with J gene TRBJ1-2; 7 bases agree with TRBD1. There are 13 residues in the CDR3. Germline loops: CDR1 GTSNPN, CDR2 SVGIG (reference sequence). V shed 2 bases and J 4 bases; nucleotides not matched to a gene: 4. The CDR3 here is CAWSFRGFYGYTF. CDR3 nucleotide sequence: TGTGCCTGGAGTTTCAGGGGGTTCTATGGCTACACCTTC.

The chain joins TRBV2 to TRBJ1-1; 10 bases match TRBD1. This CDR3 comprises 15 residues. CDR1 is SNHLY and CDR2 is FYNNEI in the germline V gene. V lost 6 bases to trimming and J lost 5 bases; unmatched junction nucleotides: 9. The CDR3 DNA reads TGTGCCAGCAGCGCGGAGACAGGGGGCCTTACTGAAGCTTTCTTT. It yields the protein CASSAETGGLTEAFF.

This clone was counted ten times or more. The chain employs TRBV19 and TRBJ1-5; D may be TRBD1 (6 bases). The ends were cut back, 11 bases at V and 7 bases at J, with 15 bases in the middle. Germline CDR1 is LNHDA and CDR2 is SQIVND (reference sequence). The CDR3 consists of 12 residues. The DNA for the CDR3 is TGTGCCTCCTGGGGGGGCGGGCAGCCCCAGCATTTT. The encoded protein is CASWGGGQPQHF.

The chain is built from TRBV6-6 and TRBJ1-1, with a weak D call TRBD1 (5 bases). This CDR3 is 14 amino acids long. Trimming shortened V by 6 bases and J by 1 base, and 12 bases separated the two germline ends. The germline CDR1 and CDR2 sequences are MNHNY and SVGAGI (reference sequence). CDR3 protein: CASSPREGNTEAFF. Written as DNA, the CDR3 is TGTGCCAGCAGCCCCAGGGAGGGGAACACTGAAGCTTTCTTT.

DNA for the CDR3: TGTGCCAGCAGTTTAGGGGTAGCGCCCTACGAGCAGTACTTC. Translation: CASSLGVAPYEQYF. The chain couples TRBV28 to TRBJ2-7; tentative D call: TRBD2 (5 bases). Trimming cost V 2 bases and J 2 bases, with 10 bases left between them. Germline V gene lookup returns CDR1 MDHEN and CDR2 SYDVKM. This CDR3 has 14 residues.

V gene TRBV6-5 combines with J gene TRBJ2-7, with D perhaps TRBD1 (5 bases). V was pared by 2 bases and J by 5 bases, with 16 bases between. Per germline, CDR1 MNHEY and CDR2 SVGAGI. This CDR3 region has 15 residues. The CDR3 here is CASSYSPGILDEQYF. CDR3 sequence (DNA): TGTGCCAGCAGTTACAGCCCAGGGATTTTGGACGAGCAGTACTTC.